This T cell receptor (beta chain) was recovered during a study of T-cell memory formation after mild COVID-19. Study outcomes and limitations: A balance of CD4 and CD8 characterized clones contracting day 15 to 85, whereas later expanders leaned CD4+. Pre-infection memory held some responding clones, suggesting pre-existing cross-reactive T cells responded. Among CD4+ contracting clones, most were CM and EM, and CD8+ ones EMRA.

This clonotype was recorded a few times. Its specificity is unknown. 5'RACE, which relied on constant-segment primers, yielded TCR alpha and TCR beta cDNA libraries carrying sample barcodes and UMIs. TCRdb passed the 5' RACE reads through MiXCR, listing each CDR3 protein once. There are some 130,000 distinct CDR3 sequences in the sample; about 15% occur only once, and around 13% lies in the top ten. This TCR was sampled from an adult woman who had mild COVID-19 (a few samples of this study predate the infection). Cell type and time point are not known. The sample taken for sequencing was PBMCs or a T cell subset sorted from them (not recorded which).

The DNA for the CDR3 is TGTGCCAGTAGTTTAAGGACAGGCTCTGAAGCTTTCTTT. It is translated as CASSLRTGSEAFF. The V call is TRBV19, the J call TRBJ1-1, with 7 bases fitting TRBD1. V shed 5 bases, J shed 6 bases, and the junction held 6 bases outside the gene matches. This CDR3 is built from 13 residues. Germline values: CDR1 LNHDA, CDR2 SQIVND (reference sequence).